This T cell receptor beta chain was captured in a study of CD8 T cells in Susac syndrome. CDR3 length: 13 residues. V lost 8 bases to trimming and J lost 9 bases, with 17 bases between them. Germline CDR1 reads LGHDT; CDR2 reads YNNKEL (reference sequence). Random hexamers served to reverse transcribe roughly 0.5 to 1 ug RNA. TCRdb independently ran MiXCR on the immunoSEQ multiplex PCR reads; one entry per CDR3 protein. The top ten clones hold 0.14% to 0.15% of a sample with about 150,000 distinct CDR3 sequences, roughly 95% of them seen once. Sequencing input: CD8+ T cells from PBMCs. J is TRBJ1-5 and V is TRBV3-1, with D unresolved. The clonotype originates from a human donor with multiple sclerosis. In DNA form, the CDR3 reads TGTGCCAGCGCTCGGACGGTCCGGGGGCCCCAGCATTTT. Translation gives CASARTVRGPQHF.